Listed below are T cell receptor beta chains from one sample, sequenced in a study of blood T cell repertoires in COVID-19. Using immunoSEQ multiplex PCR, the repertoire was profiled, and TCRdb retains in-frame clones only, with some absent. The sample consists of around 190,000 clones, under 80% of them appearing once. The sequenced material came from peripheral blood. Receptors were obtained from a woman between 50 and 59 years old with acute or convalescent COVID-19. CDR3s include the opening cysteine and the closing phenylalanine or tryptophan. A D gene is named only where the DNA matches it firmly. Expanded clones are given a class, and other clones once, few, many or no size at all.

V gene,clone size,D gene,J gene,CDR3 DNA,CDR3 protein
TRBV28,NA,TRBD1,TRBJ1-2,TGTGCCAGCAGTCTTACCGGGACAGGGGATGGCTACACCTTC,CASSLTGTGDGYTF
TRBV9,NA,NA,TRBJ2-7,TGTGCCAGCAGCGTAGACGGACAAATCTACGAGCAGTACTTC,CASSVDGQIYEQYF
TRBV30,NA,NA,TRBJ2-2,TGTGCCTGGAGAGAAAGGGGCACCGGGGAGCTGTTTTTT,CAWRERGTGELFF
TRBV7-2,NA,TRBD2,TRBJ2-1,TGTGCCAGCAGCCCCGGGACTAGCGGGAGCCTTCTCGTTGAGCAGTTCTTC,CASSPGTSGSLLVEQFF
TRBV7-6,NA,NA,TRBJ2-2,TGTGCCAGCAGCCCACCCCAAGACTGGACCGGGGAGCTGTTTTTT,CASSPPQDWTGELFF
TRBV19,NA,NA,TRBJ1-5,TGTGCCAGTGGGTTACAGGGTTATAGCAATCAGCCCCAGCATTTT,CASGLQGYSNQPQHF
TRBV5-1,NA,TRBD1,TRBJ1-6,TGCGCCAGCAGCGACAGGGTTGGGAATTCACCCCTCCACTTT,CASSDRVGNSPLHF
TRBV28,NA,NA,TRBJ1-6,TGTGCCAGCAGTTCGGGGTCACCCCTCCACTTT,CASSSGSPLHF
TRBV5-5,few,TRBD1,TRBJ1-6,TGTGCCAGCAGACGAGGGGGCGGAAATAATTCACCCCTCCACTTT,CASRRGGGNNSPLHF
TRBV18,NA,NA,TRBJ2-3,TGTGCCAGCTCATCCTCAAAGGGGGATACGCAGTATTTT,CASSSSKGDTQYF
TRBV12-3/TRBV12-4,once,TRBD1,TRBJ1-2,TGTGCCAGCAGTCCTGGGACAGCAACTGGCTACACCTTC,CASSPGTATGYTF
TRBV5-1,NA,NA,TRBJ2-1,TGCGCCAGCAGCTTGGGTTCCGGGGGAAGTAGTTTGGGCCTCTACAATGAGCAGTTCTTC,CASSLGSGGSSLGLYNEQFF
TRBV10-2,NA,TRBD2,TRBJ2-5,TGCGCCAGCAGTGAGCCGGGACTAGGCCAAGAGACCCAGTACTTC,CASSEPGLGQETQYF
TRBV9,NA,TRBD1,TRBJ1-1,TGTGCCAGCAGCGTTGGACAGGGGGGCACTGAAGCTTTCTTT,CASSVGQGGTEAFF
TRBV18,NA,NA,TRBJ2-7,TGTGCCAGCTCACCAGGGCTAGCCTCCTTCTACGAGCAGTACTTC,CASSPGLASFYEQYF
TRBV18,NA,TRBD2,TRBJ2-2,TGTGCCAGCTCCCGCGGGGGGCGGAACACCGGGGAGCTGTTTTTT,CASSRGGRNTGELFF
TRBV5-4,few,TRBD1,TRBJ1-2,TGTGCCAGCAGCCATATCGGACAGGGACCTTATGGCTACACCTTC,CASSHIGQGPYGYTF
TRBV4-3,NA,NA,TRBJ1-6,TGCGCCAGCAGCCAAGAGAACAGGGACAATTCACCCCTCCACTTT,CASSQENRDNSPLHF
TRBV28,once,NA,TRBJ1-2,TGTGCCAGCAGTTTAGAGGCCTCCGGATGGTCCTTC,CASSLEASGWSF
TRBV14,NA,TRBD1,TRBJ2-2,TGTGCCAGCAGCCAGCACAGGGACAGGGGGTTTCGACTGAGCACCGGGGAGCTGTTTTTT,CASSQHRDRGFRLSTGELFF
TRBV4-3,NA,TRBD1,TRBJ2-4,TGCGCCAGCAGCCAAGTACAGGGGAACCTAGCCAAAAACATTCAGTACTTC,CASSQVQGNLAKNIQYF
TRBV7-2,NA,NA,TRBJ1-6,TGTGCCAGCAGCGTAACCCCCGGGGCACCCCTCCACTTT,CASSVTPGAPLHF
TRBV2,NA,TRBD1,TRBJ1-2,TGTGCCTTCGCCGAGAGGGGGCAAGGCTACACCTTC,CAFAERGQGYTF
TRBV7-2,NA,TRBD2,TRBJ2-5,TGTGCCAGCAGCCTACTAGCGGGAAGAGAGACCCAGTACTTC,CASSLLAGRETQYF
TRBV28,NA,TRBD1,TRBJ1-2,TGTGCCAGCAGCCTCCCGGGACAGGGGGGCCCTAGGACCTTC,CASSLPGQGGPRTF
TRBV11-2,NA,NA,TRBJ2-2,TGTGCCAGCAGCTTGGTAGCGGATTTTAACACCGGGGAGCTGTTTTTT,CASSLVADFNTGELFF
TRBV27,NA,TRBD2,TRBJ2-1,TGTGCCAGCAGTTTATCGAGTAGGAATGAGCGGGGGGGTAATGAGCAGTTCTTC,CASSLSSRNERGGNEQFF
TRBV28,NA,NA,TRBJ1-1,TGTGCCAGCAACCTAATACAGGGATCTACTGAAGCTTTCTTT,CASNLIQGSTEAFF
TRBV5-6,few,NA,TRBJ2-3,TGTGCCAGCACCCGAGGAGGGGATACGCAGTATTTT,CASTRGGDTQYF
TRBV18,NA,NA,TRBJ2-7,TGTGCCAGCTCACCTGGAGCATCCTACGAGCAGTACTTC,CASSPGASYEQYF
TRBV10-3,NA,NA,TRBJ1-1,TGTGCCATCAGTGAACAGGACACTGAAGCTTTCTTT,CAISEQDTEAFF
TRBV5-6,once,NA,TRBJ2-5,TGTGCCAGCAGCTTGCGCGGAGAGGAGACCCAGTACTTC,CASSLRGEETQYF